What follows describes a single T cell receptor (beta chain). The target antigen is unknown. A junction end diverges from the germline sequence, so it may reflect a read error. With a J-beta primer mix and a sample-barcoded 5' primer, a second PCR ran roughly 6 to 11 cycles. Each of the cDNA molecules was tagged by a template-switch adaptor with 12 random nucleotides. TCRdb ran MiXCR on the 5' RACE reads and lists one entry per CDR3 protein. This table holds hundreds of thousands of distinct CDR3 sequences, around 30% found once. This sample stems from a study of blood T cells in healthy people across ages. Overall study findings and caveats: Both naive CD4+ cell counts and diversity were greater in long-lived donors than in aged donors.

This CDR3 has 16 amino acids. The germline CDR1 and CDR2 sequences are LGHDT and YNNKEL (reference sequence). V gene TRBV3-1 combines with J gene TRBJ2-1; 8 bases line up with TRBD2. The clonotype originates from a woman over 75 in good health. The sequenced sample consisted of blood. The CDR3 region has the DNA TGTGCCAGCAGCCGAACTAGCGGCCACCCCTACAATGAACAGTTCTTC. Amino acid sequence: CASSRTSGHPYNEQFF.